This T cell receptor (beta chain) was retrieved from a study of cytomegalovirus exposure and HLA in healthy donors. Remarks on this clone: What it recognizes is unknown.

PCR involved 60 Vbeta and 13 Jbeta primers. Per the original data handling: In a later analysis, the count reached 80 million or so unique TCR beta chains, with 8.5 million to 14 million shared. Data came from immunoSEQ multiplex PCR; TCRdb stores just in-frame clones and leaves some out. For V, J and clone size, that table is used; D and trimming come from the DNA. The sample carries roughly 140,000 clones, around 66% recorded once. General study points: Overall, roughly 170 TCR beta chains were annotated as cytomegalovirus-associated. CMV antigen specificity of a few CMV-associated chains was confirmed in vitro.

CDR3 length: 13 amino acids. The trim removed 6 bases at V and 7 bases at J, leaving 7 bases unmatched. Germline-derived CDR1 and CDR2 are SGHTA and FQGTGA. This TCR derives from a woman younger than 45 in good health and CMV-seropositive. Input material: PBMCs. This chain links TRBV7-3 with TRBJ1-1; TRBD1 agrees at 8 bases. CDR3 protein: CASSRDRGGEAFF. The CDR3 DNA sequence: TGTGCCAGCAGTCGTGACAGGGGAGGTGAAGCTTTCTTT. The full variable domain, its missing parts supplied by reference TRBV7-3 and TRBJ1-1, is GAGVSQTPSNKVTEKGKYVELRCDPISGHTALYWYRQSLGQGPEFLIYFQGTGAADDSGLPNDRFFAVRPEGSVSTLKIQRTERGDSAVYLCASSRDRGGEAFFGQGTRLTVV.